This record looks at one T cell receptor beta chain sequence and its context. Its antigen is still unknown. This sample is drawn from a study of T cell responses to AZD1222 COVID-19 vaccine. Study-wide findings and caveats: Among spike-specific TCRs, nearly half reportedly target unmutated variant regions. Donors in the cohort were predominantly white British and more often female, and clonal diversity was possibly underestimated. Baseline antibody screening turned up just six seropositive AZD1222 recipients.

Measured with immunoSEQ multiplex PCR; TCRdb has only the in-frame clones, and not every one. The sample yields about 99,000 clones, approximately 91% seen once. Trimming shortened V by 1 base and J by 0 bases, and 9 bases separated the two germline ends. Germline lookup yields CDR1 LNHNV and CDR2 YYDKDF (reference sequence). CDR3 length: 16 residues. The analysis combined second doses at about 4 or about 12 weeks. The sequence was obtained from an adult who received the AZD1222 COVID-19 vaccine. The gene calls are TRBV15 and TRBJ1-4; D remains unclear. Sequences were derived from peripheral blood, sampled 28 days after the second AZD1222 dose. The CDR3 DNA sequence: TGTGCCACCAGCAGAGCCCCGGGAGCAACTAATGAAAAACTGTTTTTT. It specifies CATSRAPGATNEKLFF.